This TCR beta chain was profiled in a study of blood T cell repertoires in COVID-19 (dated by TCRdb to the early 2020s). Notes on the research overall: Collaborator samples came from the United States, Italy and Spain and covered acute and convalescent phases of COVID-19. The material from the prospective study consisted of cDNA or gDNA derived from T cells, B-cell-depleted T cells, or PBMCs. Subjects who had been exposed to COVID-19, were actively infected with it, or had recovered from it provided the deeply sampled blood TCRbeta repertoires that made up the dataset. The repertoires were released in a freely available public database meant as a resource for research on the immune response to SARS-CoV-2. The samples were drawn from the first 160 participants of the ongoing ImmuneRACE study and from 950 to 1,500 subjects provided by 6 global collaborators. The sample metadata nearly always contained a de-identified subject ID, COVID-19 status, age in years and sex. HLA class I and class II types, where available, came from metadata supplied by the sample provider rather than from assay-based typing.

A note on this clone: There is no known antigen for this receptor. No clone much larger than this one lies a single base away; base qualities are absent.

General study outcomes and caveats: Clinical and demographic metadata were provided uncurated, with the amount varying by source and participant.

Enrolling through a virtual design, the prospective study's participants ranged in age from about 18 to 89 years and lived across 20 to 25 United States geographic areas. In the prospective study, cohorts were assigned on the basis of participant-reported clinical history obtained from a screening survey and a study questionnaire. In the prospective study, whole blood, serum and a nasopharyngeal or oropharyngeal swab were collected from each participant by mobile phlebotomists. Over a roughly two-month period, participants in the prospective study had the option of providing additional blood draws and questionnaires. Before DNA extraction, blood samples from the prospective study were shipped at room temperature or frozen. TCRbeta CDR3 regions were amplified from genomic DNA using the immunoSEQ Assay, a bias-controlled multiplex PCR. Processing in the source paper ran as follows. Within the assay, amplification of reference gene primers was used to estimate how many nucleated cells each sample contained. To quantify the absolute abundance of each unique TCRbeta CDR3 rearrangement, sequence reads were collapsed and filtered. For each sample, productive Simpson clonality was calculated by taking the square root of Simpson's diversity index across productive rearrangements. Drawn from immuneACCESS, this table holds only the in-frame rearrangements with V and J called that TCRdb kept. Clones are partly lost; checked studies trace under half to an unresolved V gene and leave the rest unexplained. V, J and clone size are taken as reported in that table, and D and trimming were inferred from the DNA itself. Counted in this sample were fewer than 250,000 clones; 65% to 90% of them appeared once. Together, the top ten hold 3% to 4.5% of the sample.

From the germline V gene, CDR1 is MNHEY and CDR2 is SVGAGI. The germline V end is reduced by 6 bases and the J end by 5 bases; junction bases left unmatched: 6. Taken from cysteine to phenylalanine, the CDR3 has 15 residues. The DNA shown is the 45-base CDR3, in frame from base 1. The chain couples TRBV6-5 to TRBJ2-7, and 14 junction bases match TRBD2. The sample taken for sequencing was PBMCs or T cells enriched from blood (not recorded which). This clonotype originated in a woman aged 40 to 55 with acute COVID-19. The sequence in DNA is TGTGCCAGCAGCCTCCCGGGACTAGCGGGAGACGAGCAGTACTTC. Translation gives CASSLPGLAGDEQYF.